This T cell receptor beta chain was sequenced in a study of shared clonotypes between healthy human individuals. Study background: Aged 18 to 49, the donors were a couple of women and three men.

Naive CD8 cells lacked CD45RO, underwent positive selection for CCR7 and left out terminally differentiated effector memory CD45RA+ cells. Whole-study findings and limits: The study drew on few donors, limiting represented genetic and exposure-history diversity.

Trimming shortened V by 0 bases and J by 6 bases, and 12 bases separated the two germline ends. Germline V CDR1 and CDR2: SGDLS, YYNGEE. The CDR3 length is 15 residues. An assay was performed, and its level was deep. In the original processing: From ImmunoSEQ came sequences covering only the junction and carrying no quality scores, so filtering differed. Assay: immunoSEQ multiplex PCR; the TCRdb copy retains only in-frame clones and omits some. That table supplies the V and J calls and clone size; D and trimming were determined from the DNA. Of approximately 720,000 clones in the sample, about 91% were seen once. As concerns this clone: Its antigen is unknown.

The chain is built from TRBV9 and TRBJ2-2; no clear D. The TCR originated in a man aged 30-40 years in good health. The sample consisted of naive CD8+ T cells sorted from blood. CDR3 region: CASSVGWLSSGELFF. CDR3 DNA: TGTGCCAGCAGCGTAGGGTGGCTTAGCTCCGGGGAGCTGTTTTTT.